This section outlines one TCR beta chain sequence together with its context. Germline V CDR1 and CDR2: GTSNPN, SVGIG (reference sequence). The CDR3 has 15 amino acids. V lost 0 bases and J lost 2, with 11 bases in between. The time point here: after trial treatment. The treatment denotes: LDRT plus nivolumab, ipilimumab, low-dose cyclophosphamide and aspirin (RACIN trial). TRAV and TRBV primers primed cDNA for both TCRalpha and TCRbeta. It was with a constant-region primer and a V-primer adapter that TCRs were amplified over around 20 PCR cycles. TCRdb recomputed calls from the reads with MiXCR, one row per CDR3 protein. The sample records roughly 100,000 distinct CDR3 sequences, around a fifth being singletons. This entry is derived from a study of low-dose radiotherapy and immunotherapy resistance in tumors. Background on the study: Per fraction, Cohort 2 was given 1 Gy every two weeks, accumulating a total of 13 Gy over 26 weeks. Oral aspirin at 300 mg was taken daily by patients for four cycles, beginning on cycle 1 day 1.

The chain carries TRBV30 and TRBJ1-5, with TRBD1 as a possible D gene (6 bases). The specimen comprised PBMCs, sampled after low-dose radiotherapy plus immunotherapy. This TCR derives from a female donor with ovarian cancer. In DNA, the CDR3 is TGTGCCTGGAGTGTAGGGGGGCTTGGCAATCAGCCCCAGCATTTT. This sequence encodes CAWSVGGLGNQPQHF.